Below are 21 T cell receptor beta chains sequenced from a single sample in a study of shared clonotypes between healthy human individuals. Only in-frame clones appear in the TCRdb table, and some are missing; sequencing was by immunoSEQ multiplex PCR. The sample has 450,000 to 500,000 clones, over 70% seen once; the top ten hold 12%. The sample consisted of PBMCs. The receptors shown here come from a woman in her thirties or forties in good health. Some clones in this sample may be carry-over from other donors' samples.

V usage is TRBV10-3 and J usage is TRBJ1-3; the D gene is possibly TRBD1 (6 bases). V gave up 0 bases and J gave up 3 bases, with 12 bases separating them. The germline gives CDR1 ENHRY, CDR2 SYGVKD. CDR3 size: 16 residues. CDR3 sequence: CAISESAQGVGNTIYF. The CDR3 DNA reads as TGTGCCATCAGTGAGTCGGCACAGGGCGTTGGAAACACCATATATTTT.

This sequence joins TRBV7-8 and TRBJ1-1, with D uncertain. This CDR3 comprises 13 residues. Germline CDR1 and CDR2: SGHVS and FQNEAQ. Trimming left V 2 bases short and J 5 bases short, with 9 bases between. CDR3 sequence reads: CASSLYLRTEAFF. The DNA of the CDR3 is TGTGCCAGCAGCTTATATTTGCGAACTGAAGCTTTCTTT.

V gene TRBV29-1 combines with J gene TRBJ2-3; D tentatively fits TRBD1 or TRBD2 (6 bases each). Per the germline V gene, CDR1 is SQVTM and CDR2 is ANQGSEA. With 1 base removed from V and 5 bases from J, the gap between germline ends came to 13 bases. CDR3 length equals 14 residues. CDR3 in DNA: TGCAGCGTTGAAGTAGGGGGGCTTCAAGATACGCAGTATTTT. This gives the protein CSVEVGGLQDTQYF.

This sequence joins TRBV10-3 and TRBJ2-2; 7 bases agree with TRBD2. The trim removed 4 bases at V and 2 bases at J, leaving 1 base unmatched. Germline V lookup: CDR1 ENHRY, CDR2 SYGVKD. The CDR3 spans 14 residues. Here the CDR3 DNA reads TGTGCCATCAGTGGGACTAGAAACACCGGGGAGCTGTTTTTT. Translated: CAISGTRNTGELFF.

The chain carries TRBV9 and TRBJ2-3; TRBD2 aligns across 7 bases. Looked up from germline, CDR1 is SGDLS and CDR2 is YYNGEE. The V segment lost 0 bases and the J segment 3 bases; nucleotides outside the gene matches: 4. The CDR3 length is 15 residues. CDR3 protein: CASSVVSSGTDTQYF. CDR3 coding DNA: TGTGCCAGCAGCGTAGTGTCTAGCGGAACAGATACGCAGTATTTT.

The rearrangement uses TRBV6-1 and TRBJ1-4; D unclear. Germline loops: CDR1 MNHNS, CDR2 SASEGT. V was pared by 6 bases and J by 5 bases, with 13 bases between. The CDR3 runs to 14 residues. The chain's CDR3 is CASSSPGSNEKLFF. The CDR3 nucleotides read TGTGCCAGCAGCTCCCCGGGGAGCAATGAAAAACTGTTTTTT.

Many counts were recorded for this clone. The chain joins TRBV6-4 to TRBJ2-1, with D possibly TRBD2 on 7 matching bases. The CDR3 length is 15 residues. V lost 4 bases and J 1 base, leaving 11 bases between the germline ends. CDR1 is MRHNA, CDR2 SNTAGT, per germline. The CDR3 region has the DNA TGTGCCAGCAGTGTTGAGGGGGGGTCCTACAATGAGCAGTTCTTC. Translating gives CASSVEGGSYNEQFF.

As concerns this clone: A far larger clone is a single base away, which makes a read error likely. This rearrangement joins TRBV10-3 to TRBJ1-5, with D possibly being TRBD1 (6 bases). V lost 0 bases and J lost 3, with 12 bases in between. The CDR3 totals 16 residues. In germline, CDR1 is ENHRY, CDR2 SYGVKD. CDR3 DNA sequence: TGTGCCATCAGTGAGTCAGGGGACAAGGTCAATCAGCCCCAGCATTTT. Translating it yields CAISESGDKVNQPQHF.

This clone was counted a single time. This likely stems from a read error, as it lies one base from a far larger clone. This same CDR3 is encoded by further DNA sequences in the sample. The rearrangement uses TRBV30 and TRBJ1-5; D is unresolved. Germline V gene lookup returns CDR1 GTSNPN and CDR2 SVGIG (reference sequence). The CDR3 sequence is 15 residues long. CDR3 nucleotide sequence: TGTGCATGGAGCGCACTTTTGGGATCCAATCAGCCCCAGCATTTT. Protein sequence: CAWSALLGSNQPQHF.

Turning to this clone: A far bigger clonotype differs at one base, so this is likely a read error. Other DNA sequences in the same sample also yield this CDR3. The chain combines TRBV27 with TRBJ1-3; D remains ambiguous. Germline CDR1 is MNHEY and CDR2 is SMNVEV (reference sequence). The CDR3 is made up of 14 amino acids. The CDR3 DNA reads TGTGCCAGCAGCTACGCGGGCTCTGGAAATACCATATATTTT. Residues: CASSYAGSGNTIYF.

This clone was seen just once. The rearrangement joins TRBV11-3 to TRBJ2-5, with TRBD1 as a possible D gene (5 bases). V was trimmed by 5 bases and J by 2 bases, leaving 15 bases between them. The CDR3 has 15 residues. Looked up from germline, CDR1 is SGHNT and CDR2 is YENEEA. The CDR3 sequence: CASSQGRQPQETQYF. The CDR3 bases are TGTGCCAGCAGCCAGGGCCGGCAGCCTCAAGAGACCCAGTACTTC.

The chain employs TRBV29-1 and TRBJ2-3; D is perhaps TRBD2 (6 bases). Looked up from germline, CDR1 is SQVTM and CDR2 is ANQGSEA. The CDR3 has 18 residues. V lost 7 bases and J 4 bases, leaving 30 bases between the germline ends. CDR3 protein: CSGNSQGSPLALPDTQYF. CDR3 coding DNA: TGCAGCGGGAACTCGCAGGGAAGTCCGCTAGCGCTCCCAGATACGCAGTATTTT.

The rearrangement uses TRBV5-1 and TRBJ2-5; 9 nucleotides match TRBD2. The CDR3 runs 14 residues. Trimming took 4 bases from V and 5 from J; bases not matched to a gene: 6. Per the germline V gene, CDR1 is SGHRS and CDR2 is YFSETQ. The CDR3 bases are TGCGCCAGCAGCAGGGGACTAGCTGGGGAGACCCAGTACTTC. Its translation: CASSRGLAGETQYF.

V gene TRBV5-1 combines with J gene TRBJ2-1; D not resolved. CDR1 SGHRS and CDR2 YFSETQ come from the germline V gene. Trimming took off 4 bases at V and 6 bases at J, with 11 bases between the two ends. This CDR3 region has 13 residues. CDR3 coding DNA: TGCGCCAGCAGCGAGACAAGCAGCAATGAGCAGTTCTTC. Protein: CASSETSSNEQFF.

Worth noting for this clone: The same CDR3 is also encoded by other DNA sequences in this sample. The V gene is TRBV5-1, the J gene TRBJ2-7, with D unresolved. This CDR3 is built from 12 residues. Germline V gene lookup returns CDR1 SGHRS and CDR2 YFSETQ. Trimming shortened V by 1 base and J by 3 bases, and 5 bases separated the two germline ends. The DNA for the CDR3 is TGCGCCAGCAGCTTGTCTGGCTACGAGCAGTACTTC. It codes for CASSLSGYEQYF.

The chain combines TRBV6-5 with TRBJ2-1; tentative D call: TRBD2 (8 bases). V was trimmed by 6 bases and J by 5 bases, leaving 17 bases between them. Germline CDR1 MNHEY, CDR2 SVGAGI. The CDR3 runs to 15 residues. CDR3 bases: TGTGCCAGCAGAAGGGGGCTAGCGGGCGACAATGAGCAGTTCTTC. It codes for CASRRGLAGDNEQFF.

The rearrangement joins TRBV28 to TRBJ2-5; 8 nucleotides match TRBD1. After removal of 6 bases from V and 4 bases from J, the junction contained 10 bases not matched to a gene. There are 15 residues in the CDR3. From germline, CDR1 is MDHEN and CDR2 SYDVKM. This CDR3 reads CASRALDRVGETQYF. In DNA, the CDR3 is TGTGCCAGCAGGGCCTTGGACAGGGTGGGAGAGACCCAGTACTTC.

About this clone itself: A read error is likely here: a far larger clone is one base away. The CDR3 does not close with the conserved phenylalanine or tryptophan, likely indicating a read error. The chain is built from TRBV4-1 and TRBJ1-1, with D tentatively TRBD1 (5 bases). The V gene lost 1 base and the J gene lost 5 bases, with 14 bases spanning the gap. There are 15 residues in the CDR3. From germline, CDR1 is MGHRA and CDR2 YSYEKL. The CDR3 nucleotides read TGCGCCAGCAGCCAAGGGACACTGCGAAGAACTGAAGCTTTCCTT. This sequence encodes CASSQGTLRRTEAFL.

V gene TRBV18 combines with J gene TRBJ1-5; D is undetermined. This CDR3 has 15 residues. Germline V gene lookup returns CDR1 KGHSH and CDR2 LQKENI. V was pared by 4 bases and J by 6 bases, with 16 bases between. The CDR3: CASSRDSSGSQPQHF. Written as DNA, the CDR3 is TGTGCCAGCTCACGGGATTCGAGTGGGAGTCAGCCCCAGCATTTT.

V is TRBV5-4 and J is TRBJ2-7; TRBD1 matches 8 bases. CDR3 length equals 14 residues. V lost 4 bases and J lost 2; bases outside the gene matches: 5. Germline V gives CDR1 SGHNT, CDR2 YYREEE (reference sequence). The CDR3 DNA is TGTGCCAGCAGCCCGGACAGGGCCGCCTACGAGCAGTACTTC. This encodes CASSPDRAAYEQYF.

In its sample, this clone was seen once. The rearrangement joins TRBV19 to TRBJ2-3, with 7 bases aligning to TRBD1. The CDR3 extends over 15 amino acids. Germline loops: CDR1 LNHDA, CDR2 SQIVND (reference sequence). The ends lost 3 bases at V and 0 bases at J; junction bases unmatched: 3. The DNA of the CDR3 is TGTGCCAGTAGTATTAGGACAGGTAGCACAGATACGCAGTATTTT. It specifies CASSIRTGSTDTQYF.